A single T cell receptor beta chain is shown here with its context. The clone's antigen remains unknown. No quality values exist for individual bases; no much larger clone is one base distant. V is pared back by 1 base and J by 8 bases, with 15 bases lying between the germline termini. The CDR3, cysteine through phenylalanine, is 15 amino acids long. The read is trimmed to its CDR3 DNA, 45 bases read in frame from base 1. CDR1 MNHEY and CDR2 SVGAGI are derived from the germline V gene. The data stem from a study of T cell responses to AZD1222 COVID-19 vaccine (dated by TCRdb to 2020 to 2023). Notes on the research overall: A total of over 230 trial participants underwent TCR sequencing, of whom 200 to 220 had received two doses of AZD1222 and about 26 had received two doses of the MenACWY control vaccine. Trial participants were enrolled into age subgroups of 18-55, 56-69 and 70-plus years, which contained around 140, 26 and 57 TCR-sequenced participants, respectively.

The time point label corresponds to: about 28 days (+/-7) after the second vaccine dose. AZD1222 recipients with second doses at about 4 weeks or about 12 weeks were pooled, because spike-specific TCR depth and breadth did not differ between schedules. Samples from vaccinated people were obtained from the UK trials COV001 and COV002, which included a single-blind randomized controlled phase 2/3 trial of AZD1222 (ChAdOx1 nCoV-19) in healthy adults. For TCRbeta chain sequencing, PBMC samples from trial participants were taken at day 0 and at day 28 after the second dose. The CDR3 regions of human TCRbeta chains were subjected to immunosequencing. The paper's processing steps were these. TCRs in the repertoires were matched against a reference library of SARS-CoV-2-specific TCRs that had been generated with the MIRA antigen-specificity platform. Breadth meant the fraction of unique TCRs that were SARS-CoV-2-associated, whereas depth meant the fraction of total T cells that were SARS-CoV-2-associated. Each spike-specific TCR was assigned to its reactive spike region and to a CD4 or CD8 class using the MIRA data. Log10-transformed breadth and depth values were compared by one-way ANOVA with Sidak's multiple comparisons tests. TCRdb limited this immuneACCESS table to in-frame rearrangements with V and J called. A share of clones is missing; checked studies link under half to unresolved V genes, and the rest is unexplained. Clone size and the V and J calls come from that table; the DNA yielded D and trimming. This sample lists roughly 90,000 clones; 80% to 90% were detected once. The ten largest account for under 3% of the sample.

Study-wide conclusions, independent of this receptor: Conclusions about previously exposed vaccinees are limited, since just a handful of AZD1222 recipients were seropositive for SARS-CoV-2 at baseline. Vaccine-associated CD4 TCRs spanned the whole spike protein, with dominant responses in regions 160-218 and 743-854. Participants were mostly white British, with more females than males. The authors suggested clonal diversity may have been underestimated. Nearly half of unique spike-specific TCRs reportedly recognized epitopes outside regions mutated in the B.1.351 and B.1.1.7 variants. After two AZD1222 doses, spike-specific TCR breadth and depth were significantly higher than at day 0 and than in MenACWY recipients. The 56-69-year group was small, and its depth increase did not reach significance, likely because of low power. Because no day 14 peak-response samples were available, the repertoires could be characterized only after the peak T cell response.

The sequenced sample was peripheral blood, obtained 28 days after the second AZD1222 dose. This TCR was sampled from an adult who received the AZD1222 COVID-19 vaccine. The receptor chain draws on TRBV6-5 and TRBJ2-1; matching of 6 bases hints at TRBD2 as the D gene. The CDR3 protein is CASSYYGRKNDEQFF. The DNA sequence follows: TGTGCCAGCAGTTACTACGGGAGAAAGAACGATGAGCAGTTCTTC.